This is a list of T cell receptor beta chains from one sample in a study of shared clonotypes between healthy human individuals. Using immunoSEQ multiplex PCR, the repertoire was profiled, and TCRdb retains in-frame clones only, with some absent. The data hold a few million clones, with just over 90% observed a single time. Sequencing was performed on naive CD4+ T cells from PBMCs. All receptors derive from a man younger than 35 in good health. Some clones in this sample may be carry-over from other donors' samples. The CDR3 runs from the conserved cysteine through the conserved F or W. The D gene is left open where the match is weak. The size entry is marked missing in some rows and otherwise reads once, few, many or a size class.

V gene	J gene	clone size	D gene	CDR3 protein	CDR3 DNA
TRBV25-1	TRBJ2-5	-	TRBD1	CASSEIGGPETQYF	TGTGCCAGCAGTGAGATAGGGGGCCCGGAGACCCAGTACTTC
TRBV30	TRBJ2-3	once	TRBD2	CAWKRPGLAVADTQYF	TGTGCCTGGAAGAGGCCGGGTCTAGCGGTCGCAGATACGCAGTATTTT
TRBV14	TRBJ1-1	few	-	CASSQAERAEAFF	TGTGCCAGCAGCCAGGCCGAACGAGCTGAAGCTTTCTTT
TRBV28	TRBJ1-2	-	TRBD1	CASSSGGQGASGYGYTF	TGTGCCAGCAGCTCCGGTGGACAGGGGGCGTCCGGGTATGGCTACACCTTC
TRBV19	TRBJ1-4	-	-	CASSVRGEKLFF	TGTGCCAGTAGTGTGAGAGGGGAAAAACTGTTTTTT
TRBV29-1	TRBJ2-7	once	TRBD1	CSAESDRGHEQYF	TGCAGCGCCGAGAGTGACAGGGGTCACGAGCAGTACTTC
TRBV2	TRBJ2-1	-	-	CASSEARGSYNEQFF	TGTGCCAGCAGTGAAGCCCGAGGCTCCTACAATGAGCAGTTCTTC
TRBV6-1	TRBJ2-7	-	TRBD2	CASSPPGLAAYEQYF	TGTGCCAGCTCCCCTCCGGGACTAGCGGCTTACGAGCAGTACTTC
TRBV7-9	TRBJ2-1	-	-	CASSTSGTGEQFF	TGTGCCAGCAGCACAAGCGGGACAGGCGAGCAGTTCTTC
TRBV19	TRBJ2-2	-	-	CASTAGWAGELFF	TGTGCCAGTACCGCGGGGTGGGCCGGGGAGCTGTTTTTT
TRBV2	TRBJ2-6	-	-	CATEYYSGANVLTF	TGTGCCACGGAATACTACTCTGGGGCCAACGTCCTGACTTTC
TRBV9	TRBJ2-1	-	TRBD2	CASSVLAGGDEQFF	TGTGCCAGCAGCGTACTAGCGGGAGGGGACGAGCAGTTCTTC
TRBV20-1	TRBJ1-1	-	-	CSARFGDEAFF	TGCAGTGCTAGGTTCGGGGATGAAGCTTTCTTT
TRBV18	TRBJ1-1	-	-	CASSSSENTEAFF	TGTGCCAGCTCATCATCAGAGAACACTGAGGCTTTCTTT
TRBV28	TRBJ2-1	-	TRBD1	CASSLWQGAWEEQFF	TGTGCCAGCAGTTTATGGCAGGGGGCGTGGGAGGAGCAGTTCTTC